These 30 T cell receptor beta chains came from one sample sequenced in a study of T cell repertoires in cytomegalovirus infection. TCRdb re-called the reads with MiXCR, one entry per CDR3 protein. The data contain about 160,000 distinct CDR3 sequences, 15% to 20% of them singletons. Sequencing was performed on CD8+ T cells from PBMCs. Receptor source: a human donor in good health (CMV status not recorded). Some clones in this sample may be carry-over from other donors' samples.

V is TRBV7-6 and J is TRBJ1-1; D remains unclear. The germline V gene encodes CDR1 SGHVS and CDR2 FNYEAQ. CDR3 length: 13 residues. The ends were cut back, 6 bases at V and 4 bases at J, with 12 bases in the middle. The DNA for the CDR3 is TGTGCCAGCAGTCGGGCTGCCGGCACTGAAGCTTTCTTT. Residues: CASSRAAGTEAFF.

This clonotype has just a few counts. The genes are TRBV14 and TRBJ1-1; D unresolved. The CDR3 runs 13 residues. The V gene's germline CDR1 is SGHDN and CDR2 FVKESK. V shed 3 bases and J shed 1 base, with 6 bases lying between them. In DNA form, the CDR3 reads TGTGCCAGCAGCCAGGATTGGAACACTGAAGCTTTCTTT. It translates to CASSQDWNTEAFF.

This clonotype has a handful of counts. The chain recombines TRBV4-2 with TRBJ2-1, with 13 bases matching TRBD2. This CDR3 spans 16 amino acids. J lost 10 bases, V lost 0 bases, and 6 bases had no gene match. Looked up from germline, CDR1 is LGHNA and CDR2 is YNFKEQ. The CDR3 DNA reads TGTGCCAGCAGCCAAGATGGACTAGCGGGAGACGCGGAGCAGTTCTTC. It encodes CASSQDGLAGDAEQFF.

The V and J genes are TRBV5-1 and TRBJ1-1; maybe TRBD1 (6 bases). The CDR3 contains 14 residues. Germline V gene data show CDR1 as SGHRS and CDR2 as YFSETQ. The ends were cut back, 4 bases at V and 2 bases at J, with 12 bases in the middle. This CDR3 is CASSPWTVNTEAFF. The CDR3 nucleotides are TGCGCCAGCAGCCCTTGGACAGTTAACACTGAAGCTTTCTTT.

This clonotype came up a few times. As DNA, the CDR3 is TGTGCCAGCAGTTTCGTTAGCGGGAGCAATGAGCAGTTCTTC. Amino acids: CASSFVSGSNEQFF. This rearrangement joins TRBV28 to TRBJ2-1; TRBD2 matches 9 bases. The germline gives CDR1 MDHEN, CDR2 SYDVKM. The CDR3 is made up of 14 amino acids. The J segment lost 6 bases and the V segment lost 3 bases, leaving 3 bases of the junction unmatched.

The chain links TRBV2 to TRBJ2-1, with TRBD2 identical over 11 bases. CDR3 length equals 15 residues. V shed 8 bases, J shed 8 bases, and the junction held 11 bases outside the gene matches. Germline lookup yields CDR1 SNHLY and CDR2 FYNNEI. The chain's CDR3 is CASPGLSGRAYEQFF. In DNA form, the CDR3 reads TGTGCCAGCCCCGGCCTTAGCGGGAGGGCCTATGAGCAGTTCTTC.

V usage is TRBV12-3 or TRBV12-4 and J usage is TRBJ1-5; the match to TRBD1 covers 7 bases. The CDR3 is 14 amino acids. V gave up 4 bases and J gave up 7 bases; unmatched junction bases: 7. CDR3 sequence reads: CASSSGQVGQPQHF. CDR3 in DNA: TGTGCCAGCAGTTCCGGACAGGTCGGACAGCCCCAGCATTTT.

The chain has TRBV7-2 and TRBJ2-4; D possibly corresponds to TRBD1 (6 bases). CDR1 SGHTA and CDR2 FQGNSA come from the germline V gene. Trimming shortened V by 1 base and J by 13 bases, and 20 bases separated the two germline ends. This CDR3 has 15 residues. CDR3 loop: CASSLDGSTGLGQYF. The CDR3 DNA sequence: TGTGCCAGCAGCTTAGATGGGTCGACAGGCCTAGGGCAGTACTTC.

The chain carries TRBV28 and TRBJ2-3; maybe TRBD2 (6 bases). CDR1 MDHEN and CDR2 SYDVKM come from the germline V gene. The CDR3 consists of 16 residues. Deletions cut 2 bases from V and 2 bases from J, with 14 bases between. The CDR3 is CASSLIGAGNTDTQYF. CDR3 DNA: TGTGCCAGCAGTTTAATCGGGGCGGGAAACACAGATACGCAGTATTTT.

This clonotype was observed a single time. The chain couples TRBV7-2 to TRBJ2-7; 7 positions match TRBD2. The CDR3 runs 15 residues. The junction had 13 bases not matched to a gene; V was cut back by 5 bases and J by 6 bases. Germline CDR1 is SGHTA and CDR2 is FQGNSA. This CDR3 is CASSPRLGGGLEQYF. CDR3 sequence (DNA): TGTGCCAGCAGCCCGCGGCTAGGCGGGGGTCTCGAGCAGTACTTC.

The CDR3 protein is CASSFPDGELFF. CDR3 bases: TGCGCCAGCAGCTTTCCGGACGGGGAGCTGTTTTTT. The V gene is TRBV5-1, the J gene TRBJ2-2, with no clear D. With 2 bases removed from V and 7 bases from J, the gap between germline ends came to 6 bases. In germline, CDR1 is SGHRS, CDR2 YFSETQ. CDR3 length equals 12 residues. The variable domain in full, completed from reference TRBV5-1 and TRBJ2-2, reads KAGVTQTPRYLIKTRGQQVTLSCSPISGHRSVSWYQQTPGQGLQFLFEYFSETQRNKGNFPGRFSGRQFSNSRSEMNVSTLELGDSALYLCASSFPDGELFFGEGSRLTVL.

V usage is TRBV7-4 and J usage is TRBJ2-3, with 9 nucleotides matching TRBD2. With 5 bases clipped from V and 2 bases from J, the junction kept 5 bases outside the gene matches. Germline-derived CDR1 and CDR2 are SGHVT and SQSDAQ. This CDR3 spans 15 amino acids. The chain's CDR3 is CASSKTSGTTDTQYF. CDR3 bases: TGTGCCAGCAGCAAGACTAGCGGTACCACAGATACGCAGTATTTT.

This clonotype was observed a few times. This chain links TRBV7-2 with TRBJ1-1; 7 positions match TRBD1. V was clipped by 3 bases and J by 4 bases; unmatched bases: 5. This CDR3 contains 14 residues. Germline V gene data show CDR1 as SGHTA and CDR2 as FQGNSA. The CDR3 bases are TGTGCCAGCAGCTTGCCAGGGGGGACCACTGAAGCTTTCTTT. Translation gives CASSLPGGTTEAFF. Combining the CDR3 with reference TRBV7-2 and TRBJ1-1 gives the whole variable domain GAGVSQSPSNKVTEKGKDVELRCDPISGHTALYWYRQSLGQGLEFLIYFQGNSAPDKSGLPSDRFSAERTGGSVSTLTIQRTQQEDSAVYLCASSLPGGTTEAFFGQGTRLTVV.

The chain combines TRBV7-9 with TRBJ1-1; D is ambiguous. The CDR3 has 11 residues. Germline values: CDR1 SEHNR, CDR2 FQNEAQ (reference sequence). Trimming cost V 1 base and J 11 bases, with 8 bases left between them. CDR3 region: CASSLDPEAFF. DNA for the CDR3: TGTGCCAGCAGCTTAGACCCAGAGGCTTTCTTT. The complete variable domain, with remaining parts taken from reference TRBV7-9 and TRBJ1-1, reads DTGVSQNPRHKITKRGQNVTFRCDPISEHNRLYWYRQTLGQGPEFLTYFQNEAQLEKSRLLSDRFSAERPKGSFSTLEIQRTEQGDSAMYLCASSLDPEAFFGQGTRLTVV.

Details on this clonotype: Sequence at one end of the junction differs from germline and may be a read error. The chain couples TRBV9 to TRBJ2-3; D is unclear. The CDR3 runs to 14 residues. Germline V lookup: CDR1 SGDLS, CDR2 YYNGEE. CDR3 protein: CASTVRHDTDTQYF. The CDR3 DNA follows: TGTGCCAGCACCGTACGACACGACACAGATACGCAGTATTTT.

The J gene is TRBJ2-6, the V gene TRBV11-2; D not resolved. Germline V gene lookup returns CDR1 SGHAT and CDR2 FQNNGV. This CDR3 is built from 20 residues. The ends were cut back, 1 base at V and 0 bases at J, with 19 bases in the middle. The CDR3 coding sequence is TGTGCCAGCAGCTTAGTCTCGTCCGGGTCCCTTTCCTCTGGGGCCAACGTCCTGACTTTC. Protein: CASSLVSSGSLSSGANVLTF. The full variable domain, in which reference TRBV11-2 and TRBJ2-6 provide the parts outside the CDR3, is EAGVAQSPRYKIIEKRQSVAFWCNPISGHATLYWYQQILGQGPKLLIQFQNNGVVDDSQLPKDRFSAERLKGVDSTLKIQPAKLEDSAVYLCASSLVSSGSLSSGANVLTFGAGSRLTVL.

This clonotype was seen only a few times. The rearrangement joins TRBV6-2 or TRBV6-3 to TRBJ2-4, with 11 nucleotides matching TRBD1. The V and J ends lost 6 bases and 1 base, in that order; junction bases with no gene match: 2. This CDR3 is built from 15 residues. The germline gives CDR1 MNHEY, CDR2 SVGEGT. The CDR3 loop is CASSRDRGAKNIQYF. Here the CDR3 DNA reads TGTGCCAGCAGCCGGGACAGGGGGGCCAAAAACATTCAGTACTTC.

V and J are TRBV28 and TRBJ2-7; TRBD2 is a possible D gene (6 bases). The V gene's germline CDR1 is MDHEN and CDR2 SYDVKM. The CDR3 runs 12 residues. Trimming shortened V by 3 bases and J by 5 bases, and 8 bases separated the two germline ends. CDR3 DNA sequence: TGTGCCAGCAGTTTTGGAGGGAACGAGCAGTACTTC. Translating it yields CASSFGGNEQYF. Drawing the rest from reference TRBV28 and TRBJ2-7, the complete variable domain is DVKVTQSSRYLVKRTGEKVFLECVQDMDHENMFWYRQDPGLGLRLIYFSYDVKMKEKGDIPEGYSVSREKKERFSLILESASTNQTSMYLCASSFGGNEQYFGPGTRLTVT.

The chain joins TRBV11-2 to TRBJ2-1, with D unresolved. Between the trimmed V and J ends, which lost 3 bases and 8 bases, there was a span of 14 bases. CDR3 size: 14 residues. CDR1 and CDR2 from the germline V gene are SGHAT and FQNNGV. In DNA form, the CDR3 reads TGTGCCAGCAGCTTCTCGCGCCTATTCGATGAGCAGTTCTTC. Its protein product is CASSFSRLFDEQFF.

The chain is built from TRBV6-5 and TRBJ1-1; no reliable D call. V lost 10 bases, J lost 4 bases, and 19 bases lay in between. The CDR3 consists of 14 residues. CDR1 and CDR2 from the germline V gene are MNHEY and SVGAGI. The CDR3 nucleotides read TGTGCCACCCGCGTCGGTGGCGGTGGCACTGAAGCTTTCTTT. Translating gives CATRVGGGGTEAFF.

This clonotype is deemed medium-sized. The rearrangement uses TRBV7-6 and TRBJ2-7, with 7 positions matching TRBD1. The CDR3 has 15 amino acids. Per the germline V gene, CDR1 is SGHVS and CDR2 is FNYEAQ. V lost 1 base and J lost 3; bases outside the gene matches: 6. CDR3 nucleotide sequence: TGTGCCAGCAGCTTAGAAGGACAGGCATTCTACGAGCAGTACTTC. Its translation is CASSLEGQAFYEQYF.

This clonotype has more than one count but fewer than ten. This rearrangement joins TRBV29-1 to TRBJ2-7; TRBD2 matches 7 bases. The CDR3 runs to 11 residues. The V and J ends lost 3 bases and 7 bases, in that order; junction bases with no gene match: 3. Germline CDR1 and CDR2: SQVTM and ANQGSEA. CDR3 bases: TGCAGCGTTGACCTGGGGGGGGAGCAGTACTTC. This sequence encodes CSVDLGGEQYF.

This clonotype showed up just a few times. This chain links TRBV5-1 with TRBJ2-5; TRBD2 agrees at 9 bases. V trimming: 4 bases; J trimming: 5 bases; junction bases outside the gene matches: 9. This CDR3 has 15 residues. The germline V gene has CDR1 SGHRS and CDR2 YFSETQ. This CDR3 reads CASSVRSGRAETQYF. DNA of the CDR3: TGCGCCAGCAGCGTCCGTAGCGGGAGAGCGGAGACCCAGTACTTC.

There are many counts of this clonotype. V and J are TRBV7-8 and TRBJ2-1; no firm D call. The CDR3 has 16 amino acids. Germline CDR1 SGHVS, CDR2 FQNEAQ. Trimming removed 0 bases at V and 1 base at J, with 10 bases between. The DNA of the CDR3 is TGTGCCAGCAGCTTAGCCGTCTACGGTTCCTACAATGAGCAGTTCTTC. Encoded protein: CASSLAVYGSYNEQFF.

This clonotype was counted only a few times. This chain links TRBV19 with TRBJ1-5, with 8 nucleotides matching TRBD1. The CDR3 sequence is 16 residues long. Unmatched junction bases numbered 15, after V lost 10 bases and J lost 4 bases. Germline CDR1 reads LNHDA; CDR2 reads SQIVND (reference sequence). CDR3 sequence reads: CATSNVWDRRNQPQHF. The CDR3, as DNA: TGTGCCACCTCGAACGTCTGGGACAGGCGGAATCAGCCCCAGCATTTT.

CDR3 in amino acids: CASSQGYNEQFF. CDR3 sequence (DNA): TGTGCCAGTAGTCAGGGGTACAATGAGCAGTTCTTC. The chain recombines TRBV19 with TRBJ2-1; D is perhaps TRBD1 (6 bases). V lost 5 bases and J lost 4, with 6 bases in between. This CDR3 has 12 amino acids. Germline CDR1 LNHDA, CDR2 SQIVND (reference sequence).

This clonotype was recorded a few times. The V and J genes are TRBV6-2 or TRBV6-3 and TRBJ1-2; TRBD1 might be the D (5 bases). The V gene lost 2 bases and the J gene lost 14 bases, with 12 bases spanning the gap. Germline loops: CDR1 MNHEY, CDR2 SVGEGT. The CDR3 consists of 11 residues. In DNA, the CDR3 is TGTGCCAGCAGTTACCCGGGACGGAGGACCTTC. The encoded protein is CASSYPGRRTF.

The V and J genes are TRBV9 and TRBJ2-1; 11 bases agree with TRBD2. The CDR3 is 14 residues long. Germline CDR1 reads SGDLS; CDR2 reads YYNGEE. V lost 3 bases and J lost 9; bases outside the gene matches: 5. In DNA form, the CDR3 reads TGTGCCAGCAGCGATAGCGGGGGGGAAGGTGAGCAGTTCTTC. It encodes CASSDSGGEGEQFF.

This clonotype was counted between two and nine times. This chain connects TRBV6-2 or TRBV6-3 to TRBJ2-3, with 11 bases that match TRBD2. CDR3 length: 17 residues. In germline, CDR1 is MNHEY, CDR2 SVGEGT. V was pared by 3 bases and J by 0 bases, with 5 bases of the junction left unmatched. CDR3 DNA: TGTGCCAGCAGTTATCCCTGGACTAGCGGGAGCACAGATACGCAGTATTTT. This gives the protein CASSYPWTSGSTDTQYF.

The chain links TRBV5-1 to TRBJ2-1, with 10 bases aligning to TRBD1. The germline V gene has CDR1 SGHRS and CDR2 YFSETQ. V lost 2 bases and J lost 6; bases outside the gene matches: 8. CDR3 length: 16 amino acids. CDR3 nucleotides: TGCGCCAGCAGCTTAAGAGGGACAGGGGTCGGCAATGAGCAGTTCTTC. Encoded protein: CASSLRGTGVGNEQFF.